This T cell receptor beta chain was sequenced for a study of blood T cell repertoires in COVID-19. About the research overall: Nucleic acid was either cDNA or gDNA, and it came from T cells, B-cell-depleted T cells, or PBMCs.

V lost 0 bases and J lost 4; bases outside the gene matches: 9. This CDR3 has 16 residues. Germline-derived CDR1 and CDR2 are MNHEY and SVGAGI. Authors' analysis steps: Amplification from reference gene primers served as the basis for estimated nucleated cell counts. Sequenced by immunoSEQ multiplex PCR; TCRdb stores in-frame clones only, minus some. The D gene and trimming were derived from the DNA, and the V and J assignments and clone size from that table. In the table there are about 160,000 clones, approximately 88% of which are singletons. Sequencing used peripheral blood. The sequence was obtained from a woman of 80 years or more with active or convalescent COVID-19. The V and J genes are TRBV6-5 and TRBJ2-7; the match to TRBD1 covers 7 bases. DNA for the CDR3: TGTGCCAGCAGTTACTCCAGCGGACAGGCCGCGTACGAGCAGTACTTC. This codes for CASSYSSGQAAYEQYF.